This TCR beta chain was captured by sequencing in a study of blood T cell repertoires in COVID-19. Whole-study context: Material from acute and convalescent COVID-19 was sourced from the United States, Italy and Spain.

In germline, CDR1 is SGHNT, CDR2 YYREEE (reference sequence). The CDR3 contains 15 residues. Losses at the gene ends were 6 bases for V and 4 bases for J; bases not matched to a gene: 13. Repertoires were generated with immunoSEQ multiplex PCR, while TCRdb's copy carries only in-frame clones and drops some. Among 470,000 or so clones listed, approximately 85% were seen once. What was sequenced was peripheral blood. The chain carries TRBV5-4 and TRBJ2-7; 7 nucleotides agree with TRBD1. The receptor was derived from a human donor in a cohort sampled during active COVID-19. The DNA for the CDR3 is TGTGCCAGCAAACGGTCGGGACAGAACTTTTACGAGCAGTACTTC. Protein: CASKRSGQNFYEQYF.